This TCR beta chain was documented in a study of T-cell reconstitution after alpha-beta-depleted transplantation in children. Study observations and caveats: Several hundred rapidly expanded clones from non-depleted graft cells reportedly supplied alpha-beta T cells about two months post-transplant.

In regard to this clonotype: The antigen remains undetermined.

V dropped 8 bases and J dropped 7 bases, with 23 bases sitting between them. Looked up from germline, CDR1 is SGHTA and CDR2 is FQGTGA. CDR3 length: 15 residues. Library preparation (for TCRbeta) was performed with unique molecular identifiers. TCRdb re-called the PCR reads through MiXCR, storing one row per CDR3 protein. Of about 980,000 distinct CDR3 sequences in the sample, less than 30% were seen once. The V gene is TRBV7-3, the J gene TRBJ1-2, with D unclear. This TCR came from a boy less than two years old who had a stem cell transplant for SCID, so the T cells may come from the graft donor. The source was PBMCs, mostly from graft donor cells, collected 360 days after TCRalphabeta/CD19-depleted stem cell transplant. This chain's CDR3 is CASQLIPGGPGGYTF. CDR3 bases: TGTGCCAGCCAGCTTATTCCAGGTGGTCCGGGTGGCTACACCTTC.